This TCR beta chain was observed in a study of T cell responses to AZD1222 COVID-19 vaccine. Overall study context: It was second doses at about 4 or about 12 weeks that were pooled. Regarding the study as a whole: In a largely white British group with more females than males, clonal diversity was possibly underestimated. Baseline seropositives among AZD1222 recipients totaled only 5 or 6. Rises in breadth and depth of Spike-specific TCRs came after two AZD1222 doses.

TCRdb's table, derived via immunoSEQ multiplex PCR, lists solely in-frame clones and lacks some. The sample holds 90,000 to 120,000 clones; about 89% are singletons and the top ten take approximately 7%. With respect to this clone: Its antigen is still unknown.

The ends were cut back, 2 bases at V and 10 bases at J, with 13 bases in the middle. The CDR3 has 14 amino acids. The germline CDR1 and CDR2 sequences are SGHDT and YYEEEE. Sequenced here: peripheral blood, sampled on day 0 of AZD1222 vaccination. This TCR was recovered from an adult in good health. V gene TRBV5-6 combines with J gene TRBJ1-6; no clear D gene. For the CDR3, the DNA is TGTGCCAGCAGCTTCCGAGGTCAGCACTCACCCCTCCACTTT. It translates to CASSFRGQHSPLHF.